This T cell receptor beta chain derives from a study of blood T cells in healthy people across ages (dated by TCRdb to between 2015 and 2017). Regarding the research as a whole: In model experiments, roughly one uniquely barcoded TCR beta cDNA molecule per two T cells was captured by template switching. For two donors (one aged 18 to 29 and one aged 80 or older), the study analyzed two additional independent replicas of 1 million unique cDNA reads from the same blood draw. The donors were split into four age groups: young (average around 15 years), middle-aged (39), aged (approximately 60) and long-lived (over 75). To avoid experimental bias, donors of different ages were spread randomly across the sequencing lanes. Using deep sequencing normalized with unique cDNA molecular identifiers, the study measured how TCR beta repertoire diversity changes with age.

The germline V gene supplies CDR1 LGHNA and CDR2 YNFKEQ. V is cut by 0 bases and J by 1 base, and the space between the germline ends is 7 bases. The CDR3 runs 14 amino acids, cysteine and phenylalanine included. Only the CDR3 DNA stays, 42 bases, in frame from base 1. Of note for this clonotype: Its antigen is currently not known. It has no much larger one-base neighbor in the sample; base qualities were not kept.

Broad study findings and their caveats: Estimates of total diversity from one million sequenced T cells were regarded as lower bounds and underestimates. The percentage of naive T cells measured by flow cytometry correlated strongly with observed TCR beta diversity. Because donor CMV infection status was unknown, age-related changes in expanded clonotypes were potentially confounded. Observed TCR beta diversity per million T cells fell roughly linearly with age, and a significant reduction was already apparent by age roughly 40. Compared with the aged group, more naive CD4+ T cells, fewer expanded clones and increased TCR diversity were shown by the long-lived group, suggesting age selection. Conclusive comparison of naive and antigen-experienced compartments was prevented by the profiling of bulk unsorted PBMCs.

Systemically healthy Caucasian individuals from Russia, 39 in total and aged roughly 6 to 95 years, were included as donors. Each donor gave ten milliliters of peripheral blood, drawn into EDTA-treated Vacutainer tubes. Ficoll-Paque density-gradient centrifugation was used to isolate PBMCs, with at least 7 million obtained per sample. Trizol reagent was used to extract total RNA from the PBMCs, yielding at least 6 micrograms per sample. For every donor, an aliquot of PBMCs went through flow cytometry to measure the percentages of naive CD45RAhigh/CD27high T cells. The library was generated by 5' RACE. The sequencing machine was an Illumina HiSeq 2500. A second PCR of about 7 to 12 cycles was run with a J-beta primer mix and a sample-barcoded 5' primer. Each TCR beta cDNA molecule received a unique molecular identifier from a template-switch 5' adaptor carrying 12 random nucleotides. Each sample yielded at least 3 million CDR3-containing paired-end reads. The Mint cDNA synthesis kit, primed by a TRBC-specific oligonucleotide, was used to synthesize first-strand cDNA from all RNA. All cDNA was treated with uracil-DNA glycosylase and then went through a first 18-cycle PCR with the universal primers M1SS and BC2_uni_R. Turning to the authors' computational methods: For normalization, 1 million high-quality reads, each with a distinct molecular identifier, were randomly selected from each sample. Instead of being binned into consensus sequences, reads with shared molecular identifiers were discarded. CDR3 identification, clonotype clustering and error correction used MiTCR with a Q25 quality threshold and the strictest error-elimination algorithm. Lower-bound total TCR beta diversity was estimated with a nonparametric unseen species model using Euler transformation. In TCRdb, the public reads were trimmed at Q25 with fastp and aligned with MiXCR, with productive beta chains retained. Identical CDR3 proteins give one entry, which carries the most common genes and DNA. TCRdb, rather than the study authors, made the V and J calls. Counted in this sample were under 2,000,000 distinct CDR3 sequences; about 50% of them appeared once. The top ten constitute roughly 2% of the sample.

The sample was blood. The sequence derives from a woman in her forties in good health. The chain joins TRBV4-2 to TRBJ2-7; no D gene is confidently identified. Here is the DNA: TGTGCCAGCAGCCAAGAAACACTTTCCTACGAGCAGTACTTC. Translated, this is CASSQETLSYEQYF.